This T cell receptor beta chain was documented in a study of HIV-infected children after antiretroviral therapy interruption. Across the whole study: Continuous-treatment samples came from weeks 0, 48 and 150. Study results and caveats: Naive CD4+ sequences overlapped less between time points once interruption began.

In this sample, this clonotype turned up many times. What it recognizes is unknown. The TCR library was built from RNA with a 3' RACE protocol and unique molecular identifiers. TCRdb processed the 3' RACE reads anew with MiXCR; each CDR3 protein has one entry. The sample comprises about 89,000 distinct CDR3 sequences, under 8% of which are singletons, and around 1.1% rests with the top ten. Treatment given: PENTA 11 planned treatment interruption arm or continuous ART arm. Sorting from thawed PBMCs isolated naive CD4+ CD45RA+ CD45RO- T cells. V was cut by 10 bases and J by 6 bases, with 13 bases left in between. Looked up from germline, CDR1 is MNHNS and CDR2 is SASEGT. The CDR3 sequence is 12 residues long.

This material consisted of CD45RA+ CD4+ T cells from PBMCs, pooled from several time points, taken from a donor given antiretroviral therapy, either interrupted or continuous. Noted subset: naive CD4+ CD45RA+ CD45RO- T cells. The clonotype was recovered from a pool of human donors with HIV. The chain has TRBV6-1 and TRBJ2-1; D gene unclear. CDR3 in DNA: TGTGCCACGGCCAGATCGGGCAATGAGCAGTTCTTC. It specifies CATARSGNEQFF.